Listed below are T cell receptor beta chains from one sample, sequenced in a study of regulatory T cells in long-lasting Graves disease. A single record per CDR3 protein comes from TCRdb applying MiXCR to the multiplex PCR reads. Here the sample spans some 600,000 distinct CDR3 sequences, roughly 15% being singletons. This same sample was also taken into another study, of T cells in Graves' hyperthyroidism and ophthalmopathy.

The sequencing here drew on peripheral blood mononuclear cells (PBMCs), taken at new diagnosis, from a patient treated with antithyroid drugs. All receptors derive from a man aged 18 to 35 with Graves disease. CDR3s include the opening cysteine and the closing phenylalanine or tryptophan. A D gene is named only where the DNA matches it firmly. Clone size is not always given. Where it is, it says once, few, many or a class for expanded clones.

j_call | d_call | clone_size | v_call | cdr3_length | cdr3_nt | cdr3_aa
TRBJ2-3 | . | . | TRBV30 | 15 | TGTGCCTGGAGTGTACAAAACGGCGGGGTCGATACGCAGTATTTT | CAWSVQNGGVDTQYF
TRBJ1-5 | . | many | TRBV27 | 13 | TGTGCCAGCAGTCTGGGGGCGGCTCAGCCCCAGCATTTT | CASSLGAAQPQHF
TRBJ2-1 | . | . | TRBV6-2/TRBV6-3 | 15 | TGTGCCAGCAGTCTGTCCAGGGAGCCAGGATATGAGCAGTTCTTC | CASSLSREPGYEQFF
TRBJ1-5 | TRBD1 | . | TRBV18 | 17 | TGTGCCAGCTCACCTGATCGAGGGGGCTGGGGCAATCAGCCCCAGCATTTT | CASSPDRGGWGNQPQHF
TRBJ2-2 | . | many | TRBV18 | 13 | TGTGCCAGCTCACCGAGGGAGGCCGGGGAGCTGTTTTTT | CASSPREAGELFF
TRBJ2-1 | TRBD2 | few | TRBV7-9 | 17 | TGTGCCAGCAGCTTAGGTGCCTTAGCGGGCTCCTACAATGAGCAGTTCTTC | CASSLGALAGSYNEQFF
TRBJ1-5 | . | many | TRBV28 | 15 | TGTGCCAGCAGTTCGGGATCAGGGGGCAATCAGCCCCAGCATTTT | CASSSGSGGNQPQHF
TRBJ1-2 | . | many | TRBV27 | 15 | TGTGCCAGCAGTTTCCTCCGGGGTGTGGACTATGGCTACACCTTC | CASSFLRGVDYGYTF
TRBJ2-7 | . | . | TRBV12-3/TRBV12-4 | 14 | TGTGCCAGCAGTAACAGAAGGGGGTCCTACGAGCAGTACTTC | CASSNRRGSYEQYF
TRBJ1-1 | TRBD1 | many | TRBV29-1 | 12 | TGCAGCGTTGGGGACAGGAACACTGAAGCTTTCTTT | CSVGDRNTEAFF
TRBJ2-5 | . | few | TRBV7-3 | 11 | TGTGCCAGCAGGCTAGGAGAGACCCAGTACTTC | CASRLGETQYF
TRBJ2-2 | . | . | TRBV9 | 12 | TGTGCCAGCAGCGTGAGGGCCGGGGAGCTGTTTTTT | CASSVRAGELFF
TRBJ2-5 | . | . | TRBV3-1 | 13 | TGTGCCAGCAGCCGGGGGGCCGGGGAGACCCAGTACTTC | CASSRGAGETQYF